The source of this T cell receptor (beta chain) is a study of graft-versus-host responses after intestinal transplantation. Study-wide context: Those transplanted obtained multivisceral, liver-intestinal, or isolated intestinal grafts. General observations from the study: High graft-versus-host to host-versus-graft T cell clonal ratios marked allografts of patients with graft-donor macrochimerism. Early post-transplant falls in HvG clones accompanied the peak levels of circulating GvH clones.

About this clone: Its antigen is not identified.

The table came from immunoSEQ multiplex PCR; TCRdb's copy has only in-frame clones and leaves some out. This sample yields some 140,000 clones, of which about 93% are seen a single time; approximately 0.2% belongs to the top ten. CDR1 and CDR2 (germline): LNHDA, SQIVND (reference sequence). This CDR3 contains 13 residues. The germline V and J ends were trimmed by 2 bases and 2 bases, with 6 bases remaining between them. The chain joins TRBV19 to TRBJ1-2, with D hard to call. This TCR was recovered from a human donor who received an intestinal transplant. The specimen was unstimulated CD4+ T cells sorted from spleen or lymph node cells, collected before intestinal transplant. CDR3 protein: CASSIMGNYGYTF. CDR3 bases: TGTGCCAGTAGTATAATGGGCAACTATGGCTACACCTTC.